A single sample is the source of the 4 T cell receptor beta chains below, sequenced in a study of OX40 agonist ivuxolimab in advanced cancers. Libraries were built with the immunoSEQ multiplex PCR assay. TCRdb's version of the immuneACCESS table is confined to in-frame rearrangements and falls short of the full clone set. An unresolved V gene accounts for under half of the shortfall where checked; the remainder is of unknown origin. The sample table records approximately 77,000 clones; roughly 80% of these occur just once. The ten most abundant clones make up around 0.51% of the sample. This sample comprised CD4+ or CD8+ T cells sorted from blood, obtained in a trial of the OX40 agonist ivuxolimab. The receptor source for this set is an adult with an advanced solid tumor such as melanoma, head and neck, liver or kidney cancer.

The V call is TRBV25-1, the J call TRBJ2-1; 12 bases fit TRBD2. The CDR3 consists of 16 residues. CDR1 and CDR2 from the germline V gene are MGHDK and SYGVNS. V shed 5 bases, J shed 5 bases, and the junction held 7 bases outside the gene matches. This CDR3 reads CASSSSGGAVNNEQFF. In DNA, the CDR3 is TGTGCCAGCAGTTCTAGCGGGGGGGCGGTTAACAATGAGCAGTTCTTC.

The CDR3 region is CAWTLAETQYF. DNA of the CDR3: TGTGCCTGGACGTTAGCGGAGACCCAGTACTTC. J is TRBJ2-5 and V is TRBV30, with D perhaps matching TRBD2 (5 bases). The CDR3 contains 11 residues. V shed 4 bases and J shed 5 bases, with 8 bases lying between them. Germline V gene lookup returns CDR1 GTSNPN and CDR2 SVGIG (reference sequence). Full variable domain (rest looked up from reference TRBV30 and TRBJ2-5): SQTIHQWPATLVQPVGSPLSLECTVEGTSNPNLYWYRQAAGRGLQLLFYSVGIGQISSEVPQNLSASRPQDRQFILSSKKLLLSDSGFYLCAWTLAETQYFGPGTRLLVL.

The genes are TRBV7-2 and TRBJ2-2; the D gene is possibly TRBD1 (5 bases). The CDR3 length is 15 residues. CDR1 and CDR2 (germline): SGHTA, FQGNSA. Between the trimmed V and J ends, which lost 2 bases and 4 bases, there was a span of 11 bases. CDR3 DNA: TGTGCCAGCAGCTTAAGTCAGGGCAGCACCGGGGAGCTGTTTTTT. Translated, it gives CASSLSQGSTGELFF.

The genes are TRBV10-3 and TRBJ2-2; D unclear. The CDR3 consists of 16 residues. The V gene's germline CDR1 is ENHRY and CDR2 SYGVKD. V was cut by 2 bases and J by 0 bases, with 10 bases left in between. The CDR3 region has the DNA TGTGCCATCAGTGAGAATGGCTTTGCGAACACCGGGGAGCTGTTTTTT. Protein product: CAISENGFANTGELFF.